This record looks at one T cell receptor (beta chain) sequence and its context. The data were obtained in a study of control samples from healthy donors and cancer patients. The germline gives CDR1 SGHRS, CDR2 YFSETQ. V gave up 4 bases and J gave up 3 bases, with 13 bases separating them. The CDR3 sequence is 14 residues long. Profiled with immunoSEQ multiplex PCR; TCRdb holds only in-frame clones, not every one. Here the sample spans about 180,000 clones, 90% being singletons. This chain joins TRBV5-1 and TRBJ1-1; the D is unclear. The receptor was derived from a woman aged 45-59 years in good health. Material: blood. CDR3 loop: CASSPILSDTEAFF. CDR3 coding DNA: TGCGCCAGCAGCCCCATTTTGTCCGACACTGAAGCTTTCTTT.